The 18 T cell receptor beta chains listed next were all sequenced from one sample in a study of blood T cell repertoires in COVID-19. The method was immunoSEQ multiplex PCR; TCRdb's version includes in-frame clones alone and lacks a portion of them. The data hold 200,000 to 250,000 clones, with roughly 84% observed a single time. Material for sequencing was PBMCs or T cells enriched from blood (not recorded which). Source of these receptors: a woman aged 40 to 50 who had recovered from COVID-19.

The chain is built from TRBV25-1 and TRBJ2-7; 9 bases agree with TRBD2. Germline CDR1 reads MGHDK; CDR2 reads SYGVNS. This CDR3 comprises 15 residues. V lost 2 bases and J lost 2; bases outside the gene matches: 4. This chain's CDR3 is CASSERASGTYEQYF. The CDR3 bases are TGTGCCAGCAGTGAAAGGGCTAGCGGGACCTACGAGCAGTACTTC.

Comments on this clone: Mismatch with germline at one junction end may stem from a read error. The chain joins TRBV30 to TRBJ1-1; TRBD1 is a possible D gene (6 bases). Germline CDR1 is GTSNPN and CDR2 is SVGIG (reference sequence). The CDR3 is 15 residues long. CDR3 residues: CAWSTHRVKNSEAFF. CDR3 nucleotides: TGTGCCTGGAGTACTCACAGGGTGAAGAACAGTGAAGCTTTCTTT.

V usage is TRBV5-1 and J usage is TRBJ2-2, with TRBD1 identical over 9 bases. V gave up 4 bases and J gave up 7 bases; unmatched junction bases: 5. The CDR3 extends over 14 amino acids. Germline assignment: CDR1 SGHRS and CDR2 YFSETQ. The CDR3 DNA sequence: TGCGCCAGCAGCGCTTCGACAGGGGGCGGGGAGCTGTTTTTT. Translation gives CASSASTGGGELFF.

The rearrangement joins TRBV9 to TRBJ2-3; 8 nucleotides align to TRBD2. Germline assignment: CDR1 SGDLS and CDR2 YYNGEE. This CDR3 region has 16 residues. J gave up 1 base and V 4 bases, and 8 bases lay outside the gene matches. The CDR3 DNA reads TGTGCCAGCAGCCCAGAAGGTAGCGGGGGCACAGATACGCAGTATTTT. It is translated as CASSPEGSGGTDTQYF.

The chain joins TRBV3-1 (or the pseudogene TRBV3-2) to TRBJ2-2, with TRBD2 identical over 9 bases. The germline V gene has CDR1 LGHDT and CDR2 YNNKEL (reference sequence). The CDR3 has 15 amino acids. Unmatched junction bases numbered 3, after V lost 3 bases and J lost 4 bases. The CDR3 sequence is CASSQTAGGTGELFF. CDR3 DNA sequence: TGTGCCAGCAGCCAGACAGCGGGAGGCACCGGGGAGCTGTTTTTT.

The rearrangement links TRBV19 to TRBJ2-2, with D possibly matching TRBD2 (6 bases). The CDR3 is 14 amino acids. Trimming removed 7 bases from V and 5 bases from J, with 14 bases in between. The germline V gene has CDR1 LNHDA and CDR2 SQIVND (reference sequence). DNA for the CDR3: TGTGCCAGTAAAGCGGGCACGCCGACCGGGGAGCTGTTTTTT. Translation gives CASKAGTPTGELFF. Supplemented by reference TRBV19 and TRBJ2-2, the full variable domain reads DGGITQSPKYLFRKEGQNVTLSCEQNLNHDAMYWYRQDPGQGLRLIYYSQIVNDFQKGDIAEGYSVSREKKESFPLTVTSAQKNPTAFYLCASKAGTPTGELFFGEGSRLTVL.

The chain couples TRBV9 to TRBJ1-1, with 9 bases matching TRBD1. The CDR3 length is 15 residues. V dropped 0 bases and J dropped 1; count of bases not matched to a gene: 1. Germline values: CDR1 SGDLS, CDR2 YYNGEE. As DNA, the CDR3 is TGTGCCAGCAGCGTAGAGGACAGGGGGAACACTGAAGCTTTCTTT. Amino acid sequence: CASSVEDRGNTEAFF. Full variable domain (remainder filled in from reference TRBV9 and TRBJ1-1): DSGVTQTPKHLITATGQRVTLRCSPRSGDLSVYWYQQSLDQGLQFLIQYYNGEERAKGNILERFSAQQFPDLHSELNLSSLELGDSALYFCASSVEDRGNTEAFFGQGTRLTVV.

CDR3 residues: CASSLDTGETQYF. DNA for the CDR3: TGTGCCAGCAGTTTGGACACCGGAGAGACCCAGTACTTC. J is TRBJ2-5 and V is TRBV12-3 or TRBV12-4, with a possible D match to TRBD1 (5 bases). Trimming removed 3 bases at V and 4 bases at J, with 9 bases between. The CDR3 covers 13 residues.

V gene TRBV3-1 (or the pseudogene TRBV3-2) combines with J gene TRBJ2-6, with 7 bases that match TRBD2. Germline trimming cut 8 bases from V and 1 base from J; bases unmatched to any gene: 17. Germline values: CDR1 LGHDT, CDR2 YNNKEL (reference sequence). The CDR3 is made up of 19 amino acids. CDR3 sequence (DNA): TGTGCCAGCGGGGGGGGAACAACCCTTCCGGAATCTGGGGCCAACGTCCTGACTTTC. Residues: CASGGGTTLPESGANVLTF.

This sequence joins TRBV7-2 and TRBJ2-5; D is perhaps TRBD1 (5 bases). This CDR3 comprises 14 residues. Trimming left V 5 bases short and J 3 bases short, with 13 bases between. Germline CDR1 is SGHTA and CDR2 is FQGNSA. In nucleotides, the CDR3 is TGTGCCAGCAGCCCCACCAGGGAAGAAGAGACCCAGTACTTC. Its protein product is CASSPTREEETQYF.

The chain joins TRBV10-2 to TRBJ2-4, with 8 positions matching TRBD2. Germline assignment: CDR1 WSHSY and CDR2 SAAADI. J gave up 0 bases and V 7 bases, and 8 bases lay outside the gene matches. The CDR3 is 16 amino acids. In DNA form, the CDR3 reads TGCGCCAGCACCCTTAGCGGGAACTTAGCCAAAAACATTCAGTACTTC. This encodes CASTLSGNLAKNIQYF.

The chain combines TRBV7-9 with TRBJ1-1; D ambiguous. Trimming removed 4 bases from V and 8 bases from J, with 11 bases in between. The CDR3 contains 12 residues. Germline CDR1 and CDR2: SEHNR and FQNEAQ (reference sequence). The CDR3 region is CASSWEYSEAFF. The CDR3, as DNA: TGTGCCAGCAGCTGGGAGTATTCAGAAGCTTTCTTT.

The chain uses TRBV27 and TRBJ2-1, with a possible D match to TRBD2 (5 bases). Germline V CDR1 and CDR2: MNHEY, SMNVEV (reference sequence). Trimming removed 5 bases from V and 5 bases from J, with 7 bases in between. The CDR3 is 12 residues long. CDR3 sequence: CASSGLDNEQFF. The CDR3 DNA follows: TGTGCCAGCAGTGGACTGGACAATGAGCAGTTCTTC.

The chain combines TRBV10-2 with TRBJ2-1, with D maybe TRBD2 (5 bases). Germline V gene lookup returns CDR1 WSHSY and CDR2 SAAADI. The CDR3 has 15 residues. V was trimmed by 7 bases and J by 0 bases, leaving 13 bases between them. The CDR3 here is CASKMGASSYNEQFF. CDR3 DNA: TGCGCCAGCAAGATGGGAGCTAGCTCCTACAATGAGCAGTTCTTC.

This clone was seen once. This chain links TRBV5-5 with TRBJ2-7; possible D gene TRBD1, 6 bases. The CDR3 spans 12 residues. V shed 4 bases and J shed 9 bases, with 14 bases lying between them. Germline values: CDR1 SGHKS, CDR2 YYEKEE (reference sequence). The CDR3: CASSGFGGAQYV. The CDR3 bases are TGTGCCAGCAGCGGTTTTGGGGGCGCGCAGTACGTC.

The chain combines TRBV5-1 with TRBJ2-1; D may be TRBD1 (6 bases). In germline, CDR1 is SGHRS, CDR2 YFSETQ. V was clipped by 0 bases and J by 14 bases, with 21 bases between them. The CDR3 length is 15 residues. CDR3 in DNA: TGCGCCAGCAGCTTGGCGGGGCCAGGGGAGAATGGAAAGTTCTTC. As protein: CASSLAGPGENGKFF.

The chain combines TRBV24-1 with TRBJ1-4; D is possibly TRBD1 (6 bases). CDR3 length: 15 residues. The V gene lost 7 bases and the J gene lost 2 bases, with 13 bases spanning the gap. Germline V gene lookup returns CDR1 KGHDR and CDR2 SFDVKD. The CDR3, as DNA: TGTGCCACCAGCCAGGGGCGGGGGACTAATGAAAAACTGTTTTTT. Its translation is CATSQGRGTNEKLFF.

The chain joins TRBV2 to TRBJ2-2, with a weak D call TRBD1 (6 bases). The length of the CDR3 is 14 residues. Per germline, CDR1 SNHLY and CDR2 FYNNEI. The ends were cut back, 6 bases at V and 1 base at J, with 9 bases in the middle. CDR3 sequence reads: CASRVTGNTGELFF. The CDR3 DNA follows: TGTGCCAGCAGGGTGACAGGGAACACCGGGGAGCTGTTTTTT.